This T cell receptor (beta chain) originates from a study of control samples from healthy donors and cancer patients. Germline CDR1 reads LNHDA; CDR2 reads SQIVND (reference sequence). This CDR3 has 14 amino acids. V lost 9 bases and J lost 1, with 13 bases in between. Sequencing was performed with immunoSEQ multiplex PCR; in TCRdb, only in-frame clones are kept and a portion is missing. The data contain 90,000 to 150,000 clones, about 87% of them seen just once; the ten biggest clones take up 3.4%. This clone has just a few counts. The sample contains more than one DNA sequence encoding this CDR3. The clonotype comes from a man aged 35 to 55 in good health. The chain employs TRBV19 and TRBJ1-5, with D perhaps matching TRBD1 (5 bases). The sample taken for sequencing was blood. The CDR3 coding sequence is TGTGCCAGCCGCCCTGGGGGAAGCAATCAGCCCCAGCATTTT. Its protein product is CASRPGGSNQPQHF.